This T cell receptor beta chain was identified during a study of cytomegalovirus exposure and HLA in healthy donors. Note on this clone: Its antigen remains unidentified.

Findings of the study overall: Analysis was performed later, and it showed HLA-associated TCR beta chains to be more clonally expanded than equally common others.

CDR3 size: 14 residues. Between the trimmed V and J ends, which lost 1 base and 1 base, there was a span of 6 bases. Germline V CDR1 and CDR2: SGHDT, YYEEEE. Primers included in the PCR were 60 Vbeta and 13 Jbeta primers. Some clones are missing from TCRdb's copy, which holds only in-frame ones; the method was immunoSEQ multiplex PCR. Of 150,000 to 200,000 clones listed, over 75% were seen once; the top ten hold more than 12%. The sample consisted of PBMCs. J is TRBJ1-3 and V is TRBV5-6; no clear D gene. This clonotype was obtained from a man between 50 and 59 years old in good health and CMV-seropositive. The DNA for the CDR3 is TGTGCCAGCAGCTTGCGGGAATCTGGAAACACCATATATTTT. As protein: CASSLRESGNTIYF.